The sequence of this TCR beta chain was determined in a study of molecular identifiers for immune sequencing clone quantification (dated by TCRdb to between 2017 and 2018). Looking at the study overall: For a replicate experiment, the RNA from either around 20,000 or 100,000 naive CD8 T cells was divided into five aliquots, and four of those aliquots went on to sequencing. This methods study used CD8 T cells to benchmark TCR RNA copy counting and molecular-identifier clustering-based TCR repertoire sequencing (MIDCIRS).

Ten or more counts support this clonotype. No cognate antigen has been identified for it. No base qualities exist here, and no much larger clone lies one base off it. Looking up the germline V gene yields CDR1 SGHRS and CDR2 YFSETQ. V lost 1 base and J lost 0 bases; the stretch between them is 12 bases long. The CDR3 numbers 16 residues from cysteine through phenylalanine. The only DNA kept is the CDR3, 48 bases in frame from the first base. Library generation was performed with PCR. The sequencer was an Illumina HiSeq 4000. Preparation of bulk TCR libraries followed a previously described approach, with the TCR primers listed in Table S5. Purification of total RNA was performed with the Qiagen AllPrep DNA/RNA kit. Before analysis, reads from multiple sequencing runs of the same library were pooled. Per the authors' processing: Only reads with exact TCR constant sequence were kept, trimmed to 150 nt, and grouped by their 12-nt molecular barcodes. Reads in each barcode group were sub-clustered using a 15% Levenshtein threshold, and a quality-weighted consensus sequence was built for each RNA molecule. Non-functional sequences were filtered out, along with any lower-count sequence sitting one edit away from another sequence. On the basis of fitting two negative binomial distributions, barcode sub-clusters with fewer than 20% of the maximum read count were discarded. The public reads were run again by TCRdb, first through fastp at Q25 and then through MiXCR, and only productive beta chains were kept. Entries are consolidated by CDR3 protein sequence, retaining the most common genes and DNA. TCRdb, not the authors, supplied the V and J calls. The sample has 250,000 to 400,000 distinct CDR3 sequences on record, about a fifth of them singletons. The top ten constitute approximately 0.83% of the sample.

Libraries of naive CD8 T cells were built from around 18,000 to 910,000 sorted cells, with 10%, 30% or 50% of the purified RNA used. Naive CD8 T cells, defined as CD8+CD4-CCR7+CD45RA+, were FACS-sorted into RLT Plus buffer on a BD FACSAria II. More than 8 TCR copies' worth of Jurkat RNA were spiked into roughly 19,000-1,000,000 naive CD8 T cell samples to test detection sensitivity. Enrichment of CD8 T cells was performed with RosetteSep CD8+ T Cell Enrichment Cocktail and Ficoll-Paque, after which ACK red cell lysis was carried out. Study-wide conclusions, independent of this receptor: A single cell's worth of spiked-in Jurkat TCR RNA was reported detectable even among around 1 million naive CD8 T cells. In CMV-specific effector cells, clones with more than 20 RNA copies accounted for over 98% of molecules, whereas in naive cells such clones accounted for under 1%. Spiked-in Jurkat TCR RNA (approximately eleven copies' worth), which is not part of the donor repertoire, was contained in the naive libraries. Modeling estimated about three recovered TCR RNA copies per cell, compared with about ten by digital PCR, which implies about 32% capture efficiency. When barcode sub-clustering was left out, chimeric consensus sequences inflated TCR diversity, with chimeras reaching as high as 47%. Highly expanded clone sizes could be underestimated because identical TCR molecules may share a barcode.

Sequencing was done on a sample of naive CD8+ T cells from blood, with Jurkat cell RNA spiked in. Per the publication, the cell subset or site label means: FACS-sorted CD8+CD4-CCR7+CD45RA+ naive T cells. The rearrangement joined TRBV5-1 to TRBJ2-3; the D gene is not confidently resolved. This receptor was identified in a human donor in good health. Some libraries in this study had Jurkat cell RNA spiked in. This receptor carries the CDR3 CASSLLGPQSTDTQYF. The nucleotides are TGCGCCAGCAGCTTGCTAGGTCCGCAAAGCACAGATACGCAGTATTTT.